These 26 T cell receptor beta chains were all obtained from the same sample, sequenced in a study of blood T cell repertoires in COVID-19. Sequencing was performed with immunoSEQ multiplex PCR; in TCRdb, only in-frame clones are kept and a portion is missing. The data contain 150,000 to 200,000 clones, about 85% of them seen just once; the ten biggest clones take up under 3%. The sample consisted of peripheral blood. These receptors all stem from a woman in her 30s with active or convalescent COVID-19.

The CDR3 spells CASSLVSVTSTELFF. CDR3 coding DNA: TGTGCCAGCAGCTTAGTGTCAGTTACTAGTACCGAGCTGTTTTTT. This chain connects TRBV11-2 to TRBJ2-2, with D possibly TRBD2 on 5 matching bases. The CDR3 covers 15 residues. The ends were cut back, 1 base at V and 11 bases at J, with 17 bases in the middle. Per the germline V gene, CDR1 is SGHAT and CDR2 is FQNNGV.

The chain joins TRBV14 to TRBJ2-7; TRBD1 matches 7 bases. From germline, CDR1 is SGHDN and CDR2 FVKESK. There are 16 residues in the CDR3. J lost 3 bases, V lost 4 bases, and 12 bases had no gene match. The CDR3 DNA reads TGTGCCAGCAGCCCAGGGGGAACAGTTCGAAGCTACGAGCAGTACTTC. Translation gives CASSPGGTVRSYEQYF.

V usage is TRBV18 and J usage is TRBJ1-2; 7 nucleotides line up with TRBD1. The CDR3 runs to 12 residues. With V trimmed by 5 bases and J by 7 bases, 4 bases remained unmatched. The germline V gene encodes CDR1 KGHSH and CDR2 LQKENI. The CDR3 nucleotides read TGTGCCAGCTCAACCAGGGGGACTGGCTACACCTTC. It translates to CASSTRGTGYTF.

The chain has TRBV28 and TRBJ2-7; D ambiguous. Trimming took off 5 bases at V and 0 bases at J, with 2 bases between the two ends. Germline CDR1 MDHEN, CDR2 SYDVKM. This CDR3 contains 11 residues. The CDR3 DNA follows: TGTGCCAGCAGTCACTCCTACGAGCAGTACTTC. Residues: CASSHSYEQYF.

The chain joins TRBV19 to TRBJ1-1, with TRBD1 matching 8 bases. This CDR3 is 18 amino acids long. The J segment lost 5 bases and the V segment lost 7 bases, leaving 21 bases of the junction unmatched. Germline-derived CDR1 and CDR2 are LNHDA and SQIVND (reference sequence). This chain's CDR3 is CASTDRVGQGWVRTEAFF. In DNA, the CDR3 is TGTGCCAGTACCGATCGGGTAGGACAGGGATGGGTTCGGACTGAAGCTTTCTTT.

V gene TRBV27 combines with J gene TRBJ1-2; 7 bases map to TRBD1. Looked up from germline, CDR1 is MNHEY and CDR2 is SMNVEV (reference sequence). V dropped 3 bases and J dropped 8; count of bases not matched to a gene: 6. CDR3 length: 13 residues. CDR3 bases: TGTGCCAGCAGTTTTACAGGGGACCGAGGCTACACCTTC. It translates to CASSFTGDRGYTF.

Points on this clone: Relative to the germline gene, one junction end is altered; a read error may explain this. The same CDR3 can be traced to other DNA sequences in this sample. Here the CDR3 reads CASSFRGAYDNEQFF. In DNA form, the CDR3 reads TGTGCCAGCAGCTTCCGGGGGGCTTACGATAATGAACAGTTCTTC. The J gene is TRBJ2-1, the V gene TRBV11-2; D might be TRBD2 (7 bases). The length of the CDR3 is 15 residues. Germline CDR1 is SGHAT and CDR2 is FQNNGV.

There are many counts of this clone. V is TRBV10-2 and J is TRBJ1-6; D is possibly TRBD1 (5 bases). Germline CDR1 WSHSY, CDR2 SAAADI. There are 14 residues in the CDR3. Trimming stripped 5 bases from V and 8 bases from J, with 13 bases between. CDR3 region: CASSRAGRDSPLHF. In nucleotides, the CDR3 is TGCGCCAGCAGTCGGGCAGGGAGGGATTCACCCCTCCACTTT.

The rearrangement joins TRBV18 to TRBJ1-3; 8 bases match TRBD1. V dropped 2 bases and J dropped 0; count of bases not matched to a gene: 15. Germline V lookup: CDR1 KGHSH, CDR2 LQKENI. CDR3 size: 20 residues. The CDR3 DNA reads TGTGCCAGCTCACCAATCGGGACAGGTTTCGACCCGGGCTCTGGAAACACCATATATTTT. Encoded protein: CASSPIGTGFDPGSGNTIYF.

V and J are TRBV4-1 and TRBJ1-2; D may be TRBD1 (6 bases). Germline CDR1 and CDR2: MGHRA and YSYEKL. Trimming left V 1 base short and J 2 bases short, with 14 bases between. The CDR3 has 16 amino acids. The CDR3 DNA is TGCGCCAGCAGCCAAGGGCTAGGACAGCTCAACTATGGCTACACCTTC. Translated, it gives CASSQGLGQLNYGYTF.

The V call is TRBV5-1, the J call TRBJ1-6, with TRBD1 matching 8 bases. Germline lookup yields CDR1 SGHRS and CDR2 YFSETQ. This CDR3 is built from 15 residues. After removal of 7 bases from V and 8 bases from J, the junction contained 11 bases not matched to a gene. The CDR3 sequence is CASGTGTRKDSPLHF. The CDR3 DNA reads as TGCGCCAGCGGGACAGGCACCCGCAAGGATTCACCCCTCCACTTT.

The gene calls are TRBV9 and TRBJ2-1; 10 bases align to TRBD2. With V trimmed by 0 bases and J by 4 bases, 4 bases remained unmatched. Germline-derived CDR1 and CDR2 are SGDLS and YYNGEE. This CDR3 has 16 amino acids. CDR3 loop: CASSVGSGGVYNEQFF. CDR3 DNA sequence: TGTGCCAGCAGCGTAGGAAGCGGGGGGGTGTACAATGAGCAGTTCTTC. Combining the CDR3 with reference TRBV9 and TRBJ2-1 gives the whole variable domain DSGVTQTPKHLITATGQRVTLRCSPRSGDLSVYWYQQSLDQGLQFLIQYYNGEERAKGNILERFSAQQFPDLHSELNLSSLELGDSALYFCASSVGSGGVYNEQFFGPGTRLTVL.

The chain recombines TRBV5-5 with TRBJ2-1; the D gene is possibly TRBD1 (5 bases). Germline V gene lookup returns CDR1 SGHKS and CDR2 YYEKEE (reference sequence). The CDR3 totals 15 residues. Trimming took 0 bases from V and 9 from J, leaving 16 bases between them. The CDR3 loop reads CASSLVTADSSEQFF. The CDR3 region has the DNA TGTGCCAGCAGCTTGGTGACAGCTGATTCGAGTGAGCAGTTCTTC.

The chain uses TRBV5-1 and TRBJ2-1; maybe TRBD2 (6 bases). Germline assignment: CDR1 SGHRS and CDR2 YFSETQ. Between the trimmed V and J ends, which lost 2 bases and 0 bases, there was a span of 18 bases. There are 18 residues in the CDR3. CDR3 sequence reads: CASSFNPPVADSYNEQFF. CDR3 nucleotide sequence: TGCGCCAGCAGCTTTAATCCTCCGGTAGCGGACTCCTACAATGAGCAGTTCTTC.

The chain combines TRBV5-1 with TRBJ2-5, with 9 bases fitting TRBD2. Germline CDR1 reads SGHRS; CDR2 reads YFSETQ. The CDR3 contains 14 residues. V shed 0 bases and J 5 bases; nucleotides not matched to a gene: 2. The CDR3 protein is CASSLGGLAETQYF. CDR3 nucleotides: TGCGCCAGCAGCTTGGGAGGACTAGCGGAGACCCAGTACTTC.

V is TRBV20-1 and J is TRBJ1-1; possibly TRBD1 for D (6 bases). The CDR3 has 15 amino acids. Trimming removed 3 bases at V and 5 bases at J, with 19 bases between. Germline V gives CDR1 DFQATT, CDR2 SNEGSKA (reference sequence). The CDR3 loop reads CSASLQGSKKTEAFF. The CDR3 region has the DNA TGCAGTGCTAGTCTACAGGGAAGTAAGAAGACTGAAGCTTTCTTT.

J is TRBJ2-1 and V is TRBV2; 7 bases map to TRBD2. V was clipped by 5 bases and J by 6 bases; unmatched bases: 10. Germline CDR1 and CDR2: SNHLY and FYNNEI. The CDR3 consists of 15 residues. Here the CDR3 reads CASSLGLESGNEQFF. The CDR3 DNA is TGTGCCAGCAGTCTAGGACTAGAATCGGGCAATGAGCAGTTCTTC.

The rearrangement uses TRBV30 and TRBJ2-3; D ambiguous. V was shortened by 0 bases and J by 1 base, with 8 bases between the two germline ends. This CDR3 is built from 14 residues. Per germline, CDR1 GTSNPN and CDR2 SVGIG (reference sequence). CDR3 residues: CAWSVTAGTDTQYF. The CDR3 bases are TGTGCCTGGAGTGTAACGGCGGGCACAGATACGCAGTATTTT. The variable domain in full, with the rest retrieved from reference TRBV30 and TRBJ2-3, is SQTIHQWPATLVQPVGSPLSLECTVEGTSNPNLYWYRQAAGRGLQLLFYSVGIGQISSEVPQNLSASRPQDRQFILSSKKLLLSDSGFYLCAWSVTAGTDTQYFGPGTRLTVL.

The chain carries TRBV10-3 and TRBJ1-1, with D tentatively TRBD1 (5 bases). V shed 2 bases and J shed 2 bases, with 12 bases lying between them. This CDR3 is 15 amino acids long. CDR1 ENHRY and CDR2 SYGVKD come from the germline V gene. The CDR3 DNA follows: TGTGCCATCAGTGAGCCCGGGACTGAAAACACTGAAGCTTTCTTT. Protein product: CAISEPGTENTEAFF.

The genes are TRBV6-6 and TRBJ1-2; D perhaps matches TRBD1 (5 bases). The V gene's germline CDR1 is MNHNY and CDR2 SVGAGI (reference sequence). Trimming removed 7 bases from V and 3 bases from J, with 18 bases in between. The CDR3 loop spans 15 amino acids. The CDR3 region has the DNA TGTGCCAGCATAAACTCGGCGGGGCCGGACTATGGCTACACCTTC. Translated, it gives CASINSAGPDYGYTF.

The chain joins TRBV6-5 to TRBJ2-3; the D gene is possibly TRBD1 (6 bases). This CDR3 contains 13 residues. V was cut by 5 bases and J by 6 bases, with 12 bases left in between. The germline gives CDR1 MNHEY, CDR2 SVGAGI. CDR3 nucleotides: TGTGCCAGCAGTAGCGACAGGTTGGATACGCAGTATTTT. Protein: CASSSDRLDTQYF.

The genes are TRBV19 and TRBJ2-7; TRBD2 aligns across 7 bases. This CDR3 has 14 amino acids. Per the germline V gene, CDR1 is LNHDA and CDR2 is SQIVND (reference sequence). With 4 bases clipped from V and 6 bases from J, the junction kept 9 bases outside the gene matches. CDR3 protein: CASSTPAGASEQYF. CDR3 in DNA: TGTGCCAGTAGTACGCCTGCGGGAGCATCCGAGCAGTACTTC.

The rearrangement uses TRBV12-3 or TRBV12-4 and TRBJ2-2, with 9 bases that match TRBD1. J lost 8 bases, V lost 8 bases, and 3 bases had no gene match. This CDR3 has 12 amino acids. The CDR3, as DNA: TGTGCCAGCGTACAGGGGGCTGGGGAGCTGTTTTTT. This translates into CASVQGAGELFF.

In DNA, the CDR3 is TGTGCCAGCAGCTTAGGCCAAGAGGGATCACCCCTCCACTTT. It yields the protein CASSLGQEGSPLHF. The chain couples TRBV13 to TRBJ1-6; D ambiguous. Trimming took off 0 bases at V and 10 bases at J, with 10 bases between the two ends. The length of the CDR3 is 14 residues. Germline CDR1 PRHDT, CDR2 FYEKMQ (reference sequence).

Here the CDR3 reads CASSLGRQVLDEKLFF. For the CDR3, the DNA is TGTGCCAGCAGCTTAGGCCGACAGGTTCTCGATGAAAAACTGTTTTTT. This chain links TRBV11-2 with TRBJ1-4; D is perhaps TRBD1 (6 bases). This CDR3 has 16 amino acids. Germline values: CDR1 SGHAT, CDR2 FQNNGV. V was pared by 1 base and J by 6 bases, with 15 bases between.

This clone was seen only once. This sequence joins TRBV27 and TRBJ2-7, with 8 positions matching TRBD2. V lost 4 bases and J lost 6; bases outside the gene matches: 11. Germline assignment: CDR1 MNHEY and CDR2 SMNVEV (reference sequence). This CDR3 is built from 15 residues. CDR3 in DNA: TGTGCCAGCAGTTCCCTTAGAGCGGGAGAGTTCGAGCAGTACTTC. It translates to CASSSLRAGEFEQYF.